The 13 T cell receptor beta chains below come from one sample, sequenced in a study of spatial heterogeneity in lung cancer. Each CDR3 protein gets one entry after TCRdb re-called the 5' RACE reads with MiXCR. The table lists approximately 56,000 distinct CDR3 sequences, 6.5% to 7.5% of them singletons. Regarding time point: blood at routine non-recurrence follow-up after resection. Researchers sequenced whole RNA taken from tumor, nontumor lung or frozen PBMC without sorting. Specimen: PBMCs, collected at follow-up. These TCRs come from a female donor with early-stage non-small cell lung cancer.

The table lists this clonotype with a few counts. The rearrangement joins TRBV11-2 to TRBJ2-3, with D perhaps given as TRBD1 or TRBD2 (5 bases each). Deletions cut 5 bases from V and 0 bases from J, with 15 bases between. From germline, CDR1 is SGHAT and CDR2 FQNNGV. The length of the CDR3 is 16 residues. Here the CDR3 DNA reads TGTGCCAGCAGCCTTAGGGACGGGGAAAGCACAGATACGCAGTATTTT. Translation gives CASSLRDGESTDTQYF.

V gene TRBV30 combines with J gene TRBJ1-1; the D is unclear. V lost 4 bases and J lost 5, with 17 bases in between. This CDR3 is 14 amino acids long. CDR1 and CDR2 (germline): GTSNPN, SVGIG (reference sequence). CDR3 DNA sequence: TGTGCCTGGACGTTCTCGACCGGCGGGACTGAAGCTTTCTTT. Protein: CAWTFSTGGTEAFF.

The chain carries TRBV6-7 and TRBJ2-6; D uncertain. TRBV6-7 is designated an ORF whose function remains uncertain. CDR3 size: 13 residues. The germline V and J ends were trimmed by 6 bases and 2 bases, with 5 bases remaining between them. The CDR3 is CASRRAGANVLTF. The CDR3 coding sequence is TGTGCCAGCAGAAGGGCTGGGGCCAACGTCCTGACTTTC.

This clonotype was found many times. This sequence joins TRBV20-1 and TRBJ2-2; TRBD1 aligns across 8 bases. The ends lost 6 bases at V and 1 base at J; junction bases unmatched: 4. This CDR3 has 14 residues. The germline V gene encodes CDR1 DFQATT and CDR2 SNEGSKA (reference sequence). This CDR3 reads CSARGRLNTGELFF. In DNA, the CDR3 is TGCAGTGCCAGGGGGCGGTTGAACACCGGGGAGCTGTTTTTT.

This clonotype was recorded at least ten times. This chain joins TRBV5-5 and TRBJ1-2; 10 bases match TRBD1. The CDR3 sequence is 15 residues long. With 4 bases clipped from V and 4 bases from J, the junction kept 7 bases outside the gene matches. In germline, CDR1 is SGHKS, CDR2 YYEKEE (reference sequence). The CDR3 bases are TGTGCCAGCAGCCTAGACGGGACAGGGGCCTATGGCTACACCTTC. Translated, it gives CASSLDGTGAYGYTF.

A few counts support this clonotype. This chain joins TRBV21-1 and TRBJ2-7; the table calls TRBD2, which could not be checked here. TRBV21-1 is termed a pseudogene. The CDR3 is 15 amino acids. CDR3 coding DNA: TGTGCCAGGATCCCGCATAGGGGACAACCCTACGAGCAGTACTTC. Translation gives CARIPHRGQPYEQYF.

Ten or more counts support this clonotype. The chain has TRBV28 and TRBJ1-1; possibly TRBD1 for D (6 bases). The CDR3 is 11 residues long. The germline V gene has CDR1 MDHEN and CDR2 SYDVKM. V was clipped by 3 bases and J by 10 bases, with 9 bases between them. CDR3 bases: TGTGCCAGCAGTTTCAGCAGGGGAGCTTTCTTT. Translated, it gives CASSFSRGAFF.

This clonotype was picked up many times. This chain links TRBV29-1 with TRBJ2-1; tentative D call: TRBD1 (6 bases). V lost 4 bases, J lost 6 bases, and 13 bases lay in between. Germline loops: CDR1 SQVTM, CDR2 ANQGSEA. This CDR3 has 13 residues. CDR3 sequence: CSVVGTLGNEQFF. CDR3 DNA: TGCAGCGTTGTCGGGACATTGGGCAATGAGCAGTTCTTC.

This clonotype appeared a few times. The chain carries TRBV7-9 and TRBJ2-2; 7 nucleotides align to TRBD2. This CDR3 has 15 residues. J gave up 6 bases and V 4 bases, and 8 bases lay outside the gene matches. CDR1 is SEHNR, CDR2 FQNEAQ, per germline (reference sequence). CDR3 coding DNA: TGTGCCAGCAGCTCCCACGGGACTATTCCCGGGGAGCTGTTTTTT. Translating gives CASSSHGTIPGELFF.

This clonotype was found a few times. The chain couples TRBV7-2 to TRBJ2-4; 13 bases match TRBD2. Per the germline V gene, CDR1 is SGHTA and CDR2 is FQGNSA. V trimming: 0 bases; J trimming: 5 bases; junction bases outside the gene matches: 13. CDR3 length equals 20 residues. CDR3 sequence (DNA): TGTGCCAGCAGCTTAGCCGCCAGACTAGCGGGGGGAGGTCCCGAAAACATTCAGTACTTC. Translating gives CASSLAARLAGGGPENIQYF.

This clonotype was seen many times. The rearrangement uses TRBV28 and TRBJ1-2; D is unresolved. This CDR3 is built from 14 residues. Germline V gene lookup returns CDR1 MDHEN and CDR2 SYDVKM. Trimming cost V 4 bases and J 0 bases, with 9 bases left between them. CDR3 sequence reads: CASSSGSTNYGYTF. For the CDR3, the DNA is TGTGCCAGCAGTTCCGGCAGTACTAACTATGGCTACACCTTC.

The sample holds many counts of this clonotype. The rearrangement links TRBV12-3 or TRBV12-4 to TRBJ1-6, with TRBD1 identical over 8 bases. The V segment lost 2 bases and the J segment 5 bases; nucleotides outside the gene matches: 5. CDR3 length: 16 residues. The CDR3 sequence: CASSLRTGPDNSPLHF. As DNA, the CDR3 is TGTGCCAGCAGTTTAAGGACAGGGCCGGATAATTCACCCCTCCACTTT.

This clonotype has a handful of counts. The V call is TRBV5-5, the J call TRBJ2-1, with D possibly matching TRBD2 (6 bases). CDR1 and CDR2 (germline): SGHKS, YYEKEE (reference sequence). The CDR3 totals 13 residues. Between the trimmed V and J ends, which lost 4 bases and 9 bases, there was a span of 14 bases. CDR3 bases: TGTGCCAGCAGCATCGGGGGAAGGCGTGAGCAGTTCTTC. This sequence encodes CASSIGGRREQFF.